A selection of T cell receptor beta chains follows, all from one sample in a study of blood T cells in healthy people across ages. TCRdb itself ran the 5' RACE reads through MiXCR, one entry per CDR3 protein. The sample has just under 550,000 distinct CDR3 sequences, around 24% seen once. These sequences were also reported in another study, on T cells of mothers and their children.

Sequenced material: blood. The receptors here all came from a boy aged 5-17 years in good health. Both conserved end residues are part of each CDR3. D genes are given only for firm matches. Only some rows state a clone size, as once, few, many or a class for expanded clones.

>-|-|TRBV18|TRBJ1-1
CASSPRPDTVYSEAFF
TGTGCCAGCTCACCGCGCCCGGACACTGTCTACTCTGAAGCTTTCTTT
>-|TRBD1|TRBV9|TRBJ1-4
CASSVYRGPDEKLFF
TGTGCCAGCAGCGTCTACAGGGGGCCGGATGAAAAACTGTTTTTT
>-|-|TRBV7-9|TRBJ2-7
CASSPDLTDEQYF
TGTGCCAGCAGCCCGGACCTGACGGACGAGCAGTACTTC
>-|-|TRBV10-3|TRBJ2-7
CAISPEGNEQYF
TGTGCCATCTCTCCCGAAGGGAACGAGCAGTACTTC
>-|TRBD2|TRBV27|TRBJ2-5
CASSLDWGGETQYF
TGTGCCAGCAGTTTGGACTGGGGGGGAGAGACCCAGTACTTC
>-|TRBD2|TRBV20-1|TRBJ2-7
CSAPGLAVHEQYF
TGCAGTGCGCCCGGACTAGCGGTCCACGAGCAGTACTTC
>few|TRBD2|TRBV13|TRBJ2-5
CASSLLAGGIKGREQYF
TGTGCCAGCAGCTTACTGGCGGGAGGGATAAAAGGCCGTGAGCAGTACTTC
>few|TRBD2|TRBV20-1|TRBJ2-1
CSASGGRSSSEQFF
TGCAGTGCTAGTGGCGGGAGGTCCTCGAGTGAGCAGTTCTTC
>few|-|TRBV9|TRBJ2-5
CASNHGAHDGETQYF
TGTGCCAGCAATCACGGGGCCCATGATGGAGAGACCCAGTACTTC
>-|-|TRBV7-2|TRBJ2-3
CASSLAGTGDTQYF
TGTGCCAGCAGCTTAGCGGGGACGGGGGATACGCAGTATTTT
>-|-|TRBV25-1|TRBJ1-2
CASSGAPGYGYTF
TGTGCCAGCAGTGGTGCTCCTGGCTATGGCTACACCTTC
>few|-|TRBV21-1|TRBJ2-5
CASSTTLFGQSLETQYF
TGTGCCAGCAGCACGACCCTCTTTGGACAGAGCCTAGAGACCCAGTACTTC
>-|-|TRBV28|TRBJ1-6
CASSLIGLNSPLHF
TGTGCCAGCAGCTTAATCGGTCTTAATTCGCCCCTCCACTTT
>-|-|TRBV7-2|TRBJ1-2
CASSRRGITEGYTF
TGTGCCAGCAGCCGAAGGGGCATAACAGAAGGCTACACCTTC
>-|-|TRBV20-1|TRBJ1-1
CSARGEGGTEAFF
TGCAGTGCTAGAGGGGAGGGGGGCACTGAAGCTTTCTTT
>-|TRBD1|TRBV7-8|TRBJ1-3
CASSLASSRGTGDRNTIYF
TGTGCCAGCAGCTTAGCGTCTTCCCGAGGGACAGGGGATAGGAACACCATATATTTT
>-|TRBD2|TRBV7-2|TRBJ2-5
CASRSGGPQETQYF
TGTGCCAGCAGGTCGGGGGGACCCCAAGAGACCCAGTACTTC
>-|-|TRBV20-1|TRBJ1-4
CSAWQKNEKLFF
TGCAGTGCTTGGCAGAAAAATGAAAAACTGTTTTTT
>few|TRBD1|TRBV28|TRBJ1-2
CASSLRDRGLGNYGYTF
TGTGCCAGCAGTTTAAGGGACAGGGGGCTAGGGAACTATGGCTACACCTTC
>few|-|TRBV20-1|TRBJ2-1
CSAALNGRGPYNEQFF
TGCAGTGCTGCACTTAATGGGCGGGGGCCCTACAATGAGCAGTTCTTC
>few|TRBD2|TRBV29-1|TRBJ2-1
CSASKAGSYNEQFF
TGCAGCGCGAGTAAAGCGGGATCCTACAATGAGCAGTTCTTC
>few|-|TRBV5-5|TRBJ2-3
CASSARVADTQYF
TGTGCCAGCAGCGCAAGGGTAGCAGATACGCAGTATTTT
>-|TRBD1|TRBV20-1|TRBJ2-1
CSARDVGTGDNEQFF
TGCAGTGCTAGAGATGTGGGGACAGGGGACAATGAGCAGTTCTTC
>few|-|TRBV24-1|TRBJ2-2
CATSDSIGELFF
TGTGCCACCAGTGATTCAATCGGGGAGCTGTTTTTT
>few|TRBD1|TRBV7-2|TRBJ2-5
CASSLAGDSYQETQYF
TGTGCCAGCAGCTTAGCTGGGGACAGCTACCAAGAGACCCAGTACTTC
>-|TRBD1|TRBV27|TRBJ1-1
CASSVRTGDGTEAFF
TGTGCCAGCAGTGTCCGGACAGGGGATGGCACTGAAGCTTTCTTT
>-|-|TRBV28|TRBJ2-3
CASSTLAVVGDTQYF
TGTGCCAGCAGTACTTTAGCGGTCGTAGGAGATACGCAGTATTTT
>-|-|TRBV7-9|TRBJ1-2
CASSLTGPGNYGYTF
TGTGCCAGCAGCTTAACAGGGCCGGGTAACTATGGCTACACCTTC
>-|-|TRBV4-1|TRBJ2-7
CASSQAWPTPYEQYF
TGCGCCAGCAGCCAAGCTTGGCCCACTCCCTACGAGCAGTACTTC
>few|-|TRBV28|TRBJ2-7
CASSFPSRGIYEQYF
TGTGCCAGCAGTTTCCCAAGCCGGGGAATATACGAGCAGTACTTC
>-|-|TRBV4-2|TRBJ1-2
CASSTSSGDGGYTF
TGTGCCAGCAGCACTTCCTCAGGGGACGGGGGCTACACCTTC
>-|TRBD2|TRBV4-1|TRBJ2-1
CASSQDSGTSIPPYF
TGCGCCAGCAGCCAAGATAGCGGGACTAGTATCCCGCCCTACTTC
>few|-|TRBV6-5|TRBJ1-2
CASSYSVGGYYGCTF
TGTGCCAGCAGTTACTCGGTGGGGGGCTACTATGGCTGCACCTTC
>many|TRBD1|TRBV6-5|TRBJ1-2
CASSYYRGPQNYGYTF
TGTGCCAGCAGTTATTACAGGGGGCCGCAAAACTATGGCTACACCTTC
>-|TRBD2|TRBV29-1|TRBJ2-3
CSVETSGGVIDTQYF
TGCAGCGTTGAAACTAGCGGGGGGGTCATAGATACGCAGTATTTT
>-|TRBD1|TRBV5-1|TRBJ2-2
CASSLVGQGYTGELFF
TGCGCCAGCAGCCTGGTGGGACAGGGGTACACCGGGGAGCTGTTTTTT
>-|-|TRBV28|TRBJ2-7
CASSQSPDRLITYEQYF
TGTGCCAGCAGCCAATCCCCTGACAGGTTGATCACCTACGAGCAGTACTTC
>once|-|TRBV6-5|TRBJ2-3
CAIGVPDTQYF
TGTGCCATAGGGGTCCCAGATACGCAGTATTTT
>-|-|TRBV4-3|TRBJ1-1
CASSQDPLVTPDTEAFF
TGCGCCAGCAGCCAGGACCCGCTTGTAACGCCGGACACTGAAGCTTTCTTT
>few|TRBD2|TRBV27|TRBJ2-1
CASSLVPGLVQAEQFF
TGTGCCAGCAGTTTAGTTCCCGGACTAGTTCAAGCTGAGCAGTTCTTC
>few|TRBD2|TRBV7-4|TRBJ2-2
CASSLPAPGLTNTGELFF
TGTGCCAGCAGCCTACCTGCCCCGGGACTAACGAACACCGGGGAGCTGTTTTTT
>-|-|TRBV10-2|TRBJ2-4
CASSESSTQYF
TGCGCCAGCAGTGAGTCGAGTACCCAGTACTTC
>few|-|TRBV13|TRBJ2-7
CASSPQNERTYEQYF
TGTGCCAGCAGCCCCCAGAACGAGCGAACCTACGAGCAGTACTTC
>-|-|TRBV7-9|TRBJ1-2
CASSLAVGVGYGYTF
TGTGCCAGCAGCTTAGCGGTTGGGGTCGGGTATGGCTACACCTTC
>-|-|TRBV7-3|TRBJ2-6
CASSSVGGIGANVLTF
TGTGCCAGCAGCTCCGTAGGAGGGATCGGGGCCAACGTCCTGACTTTC
>-|TRBD2|TRBV4-3|TRBJ2-1
CASSYLEASGNEQFF
TGCGCCAGCAGCTATCTAGAGGCTAGCGGCAATGAGCAGTTCTTC
>-|-|TRBV7-9|TRBJ2-1
CASSSVSKDEQFF
TGTGCCAGCAGCTCAGTGAGTAAGGATGAGCAGTTCTTC
>-|-|TRBV27|TRBJ1-2
CASSGTASHHYGYTF
TGTGCCAGCTCCGGGACGGCTAGTCATCACTATGGCTACACCTTC
>few|-|TRBV12-3/TRBV12-4|TRBJ1-1
CASSSPAGRGTEAFF
TGTGCCAGCAGTTCCCCGGCCGGGAGGGGGACTGAAGCTTTCTTT
>few|-|TRBV20-1|TRBJ2-5
CSATTPETQYF
TGCAGTGCCACGACTCCGGAGACCCAGTACTTC
>-|-|TRBV12-3/TRBV12-4|TRBJ1-4
CASSLKGEKLFF
TGTGCCAGCAGTCTCAAGGGAGAAAAACTGTTTTTT
>few|-|TRBV28|TRBJ1-2
CASSYPTGKSYGYTF
TGTGCCAGCAGTTACCCTACAGGAAAGTCCTATGGCTACACCTTC
>-|-|TRBV21-1|TRBJ2-5
CASSKDVGTGQETQYF
TGTGCCAGCAGCAAAGACGTAGGGACCGGACAAGAGACCCAGTACTTC
>-|-|TRBV20-1|TRBJ2-2
CSASRGQTNTGELFF
TGCAGTGCTAGTCGCGGTCAGACGAACACCGGGGAGCTGTTTTTT